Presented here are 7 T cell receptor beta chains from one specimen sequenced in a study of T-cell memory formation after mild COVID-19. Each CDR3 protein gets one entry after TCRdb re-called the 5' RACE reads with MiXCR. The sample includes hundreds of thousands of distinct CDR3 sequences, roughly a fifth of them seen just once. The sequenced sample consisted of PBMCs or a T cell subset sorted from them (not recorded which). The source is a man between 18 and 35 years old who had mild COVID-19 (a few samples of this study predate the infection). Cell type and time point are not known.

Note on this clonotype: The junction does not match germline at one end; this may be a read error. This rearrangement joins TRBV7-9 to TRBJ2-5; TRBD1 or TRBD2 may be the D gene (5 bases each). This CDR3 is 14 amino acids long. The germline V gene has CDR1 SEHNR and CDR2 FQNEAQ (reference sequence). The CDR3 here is CASSIATGRETQYF. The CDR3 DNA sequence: TGTGCCAGCAGCATAGCGACGGGACGGGAGACCCAGTACTTC.

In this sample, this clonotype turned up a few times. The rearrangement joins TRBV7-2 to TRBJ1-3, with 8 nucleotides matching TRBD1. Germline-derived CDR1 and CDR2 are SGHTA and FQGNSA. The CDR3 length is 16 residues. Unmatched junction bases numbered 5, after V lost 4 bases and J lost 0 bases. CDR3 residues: CASSYATGGSGNTIYF. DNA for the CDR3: TGTGCCAGCAGCTACGCTACAGGGGGCTCTGGAAACACCATATATTTT.

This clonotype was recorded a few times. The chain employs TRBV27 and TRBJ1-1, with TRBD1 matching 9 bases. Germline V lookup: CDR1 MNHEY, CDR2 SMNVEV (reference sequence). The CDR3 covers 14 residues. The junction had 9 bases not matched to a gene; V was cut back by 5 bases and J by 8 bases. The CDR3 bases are TGTGCCAGCAGTCCGTCCCGGGACAGGGCAGAAGCTTTCTTT. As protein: CASSPSRDRAEAFF.

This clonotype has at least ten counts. The CDR3 DNA reads TGCAGTGCTAGCCCGGGACAAAGCTCCTACGAGCAGTACTTC. Protein product: CSASPGQSSYEQYF. This chain joins TRBV20-1 and TRBJ2-7, with D possibly TRBD1 on 6 matching bases. The CDR3 extends over 14 amino acids. V lost 3 bases and J 0 bases, leaving 12 bases between the germline ends. Germline lookup yields CDR1 DFQATT and CDR2 SNEGSKA (reference sequence).

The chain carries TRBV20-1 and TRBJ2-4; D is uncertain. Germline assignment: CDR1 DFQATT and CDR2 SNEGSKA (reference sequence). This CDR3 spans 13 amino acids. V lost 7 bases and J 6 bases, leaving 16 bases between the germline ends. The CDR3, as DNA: TGCAGTGTAGTGGCGGCGGAACCAAACATTCAGTACTTC. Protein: CSVVAAEPNIQYF.

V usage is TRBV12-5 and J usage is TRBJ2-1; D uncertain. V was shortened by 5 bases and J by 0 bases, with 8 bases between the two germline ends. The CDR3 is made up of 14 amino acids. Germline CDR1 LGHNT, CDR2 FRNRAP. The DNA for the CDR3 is TGTGCTAGTGGTCTAGAGAGCTCCTACAATGAGCAGTTCTTC. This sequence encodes CASGLESSYNEQFF.

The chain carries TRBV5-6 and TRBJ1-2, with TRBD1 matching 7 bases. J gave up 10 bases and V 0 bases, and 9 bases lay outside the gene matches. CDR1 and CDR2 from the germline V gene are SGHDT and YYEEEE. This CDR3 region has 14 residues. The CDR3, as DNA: TGTGCCAGCAGCTTGGACGGGACAGCAGCGTACTACACCTTC. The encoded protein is CASSLDGTAAYYTF.